This T cell receptor beta chain stems from a study of cytotoxic CD8 clonotypes in ibrutinib-treated CLL. For the study at large: Once treatment had gone on for a median of 12 months, range 6 to 36, response samples were drawn. Study-wide points: On treatment, the uncommon public clonotypes contracted or remained stable.

Ten or more counts support this clone. Its target is not known. TCRdb keeps only in-frame clones here, not all; method: immunoSEQ multiplex PCR. The sample consists of 11,000 to 15,000 clones, about 65% of them appearing once. This CDR3 spans 14 amino acids. Germline CDR1 is SNHLY and CDR2 is FYNNEI. The trim removed 6 bases at V and 7 bases at J, leaving 9 bases unmatched. The specimen comprised PBMCs, sampled before ibrutinib treatment. This chain uses TRBV2 with TRBJ2-1, with TRBD1 matching 7 bases. The TCR was taken from a human donor with chronic lymphocytic leukemia. The CDR3 DNA sequence: TGTGCCAGCAGAAAGGGGGCCGTGGGTAATGAGCAGTTCTTC. This codes for CASRKGAVGNEQFF.